Presented here are 29 T cell receptor beta chains from one specimen sequenced in a study of PD-L1 blockade in urothelial cancer. Assay: immunoSEQ multiplex PCR; the TCRdb copy retains only in-frame clones and omits some. The sample lists 15,000 to 20,000 clones, 75% to 90% occurring once. Time point in this sample: pretreatment peripheral blood. Sequencing was performed on PBMCs, taken around atezolizumab (anti-PD-L1) treatment. These receptors originate from a man between 65 and 85 years old with urothelial cancer.

The chain joins TRBV5-1 to TRBJ2-1, with 9 bases aligning to TRBD1. The J segment lost 7 bases and the V segment lost 1 base, leaving 6 bases of the junction unmatched. There are 15 residues in the CDR3. The germline V gene encodes CDR1 SGHRS and CDR2 YFSETQ. DNA for the CDR3: TGCGCCAGCAGCTTGACGGGGACAGGGCAAAATGAGCAGTTCTTC. Amino acid sequence: CASSLTGTGQNEQFF.

This sequence joins TRBV28 and TRBJ1-1; D call uncertain. The CDR3 runs 15 residues. Trimming left V 4 bases short and J 0 bases short, with 12 bases between. The germline gives CDR1 MDHEN, CDR2 SYDVKM. CDR3 bases: TGTGCCAGCAGTTCCGCGACACCCGTGAACACTGAAGCTTTCTTT. This translates into CASSSATPVNTEAFF.

The chain has TRBV5-6 and TRBJ2-5; 10 bases fit TRBD2. CDR3 length: 16 residues. Trimming cost V 4 bases and J 5 bases; bases outside gene matches: 11. Germline values: CDR1 SGHDT, CDR2 YYEEEE. The CDR3 DNA follows: TGTGCCAGCAGCGAACTCACTAGCGGGGCTTTGGAGACCCAGTACTTC. Protein: CASSELTSGALETQYF.

This clone was seen only once. The chain has TRBV28 and TRBJ1-1; D unresolved. The CDR3 totals 11 residues. CDR1 MDHEN and CDR2 SYDVKM come from the germline V gene. Deletions cut 2 bases from V and 6 bases from J, with 4 bases between. The CDR3 loop reads CASSLVSEAFF. In DNA form, the CDR3 reads TGTGCCAGCAGTTTAGTCTCTGAAGCTTTCTTT. The full variable domain, with the rest looked up from reference TRBV28 and TRBJ1-1, is DVKVTQSSRYLVKRTGEKVFLECVQDMDHENMFWYRQDPGLGLRLIYFSYDVKMKEKGDIPEGYSVSREKKERFSLILESASTNQTSMYLCASSLVSEAFFGQGTRLTVV.

This rearrangement joins TRBV4-1 to TRBJ2-7; 9 bases align to TRBD1. The CDR3 is 13 residues long. The ends lost 10 bases at V and 3 bases at J; junction bases unmatched: 7. CDR1 and CDR2 (germline): MGHRA, YSYEKL. CDR3 bases: TGCGCCACCGGACAGGGGACCATCTACGAGCAGTACTTC. It specifies CATGQGTIYEQYF.

This chain connects TRBV18 to TRBJ1-1; no definite D call. The CDR3 runs 11 residues. CDR1 and CDR2 (germline): KGHSH, LQKENI. Deletions cut 5 bases from V and 2 bases from J, with 3 bases between. DNA for the CDR3: TGTGCCAGCTCATTAAACACTGAAGCTTTCTTT. This codes for CASSLNTEAFF.

The rearrangement joins TRBV9 to TRBJ2-7; D is undetermined. Trimming removed 4 bases from V and 0 bases from J, with 11 bases in between. The germline V gene has CDR1 SGDLS and CDR2 YYNGEE. CDR3 length: 14 amino acids. The DNA of the CDR3 is TGTGCCAGCAGCCAAGAGGATGACTCCTACGAGCAGTACTTC. Its translation is CASSQEDDSYEQYF. Full variable domain (outside the CDR3, taken from reference TRBV9 and TRBJ2-7): DSGVTQTPKHLITATGQRVTLRCSPRSGDLSVYWYQQSLDQGLQFLIQYYNGEERAKGNILERFSAQQFPDLHSELNLSSLELGDSALYFCASSQEDDSYEQYFGPGTRLTVT.

This chain joins TRBV4-1 and TRBJ1-1; unclear D gene. CDR1 and CDR2 (germline): MGHRA, YSYEKL. CDR3 size: 14 residues. V dropped 3 bases and J dropped 7 bases, with 15 bases sitting between them. DNA of the CDR3: TGCGCCAGCAGCCAGGGTTCGAGGCAATTTGAAGCTTTCTTT. Its protein is CASSQGSRQFEAFF.

The rearrangement joins TRBV14 to TRBJ2-7, with 7 bases identical to TRBD1. V was pared by 4 bases and J by 7 bases, with 13 bases of the junction left unmatched. The germline V gene has CDR1 SGHDN and CDR2 FVKESK. The CDR3 length is 15 residues. As DNA, the CDR3 is TGTGCCAGCAGCCCCAGAAGGTCCGGGACAGTTGAGCAGTACTTC. This sequence encodes CASSPRRSGTVEQYF.

The genes are TRBV18 and TRBJ2-5; the match to TRBD1 covers 7 bases. The CDR3 runs 16 residues. V shed 3 bases and J 7 bases; nucleotides not matched to a gene: 14. CDR1 KGHSH and CDR2 LQKENI come from the germline V gene. The CDR3 bases are TGTGCCAGCTCACCCCCGGGACAGACCATAGAGGGGACCCAGTACTTC. It translates to CASSPPGQTIEGTQYF. Based on the CDR3 plus reference TRBV18 and TRBJ2-5, the full variable domain is NAGVMQNPRHLVRRRGQEARLRCSPMKGHSHVYWYRQLPEEGLKFMVYLQKENIIDESGMPKERFSAEFPKEGPSILRIQQVVRGDSAAYFCASSPPGQTIEGTQYFGPGTRLLVL.

This sequence joins TRBV5-6 and TRBJ1-4, with TRBD1 matching 8 bases. V lost 0 bases, J lost 8 bases, and 9 bases stayed unmatched. This CDR3 is built from 16 residues. The germline V gene encodes CDR1 SGHDT and CDR2 YYEEEE. CDR3 sequence (DNA): TGTGCCAGCAGCTTGGGGTTTGGGGACAGGAGGGAAAAACTGTTTTTT. Translation gives CASSLGFGDRREKLFF.

This clone is a singleton in its sample. The rearrangement joins TRBV30 to TRBJ1-2; TRBD1 is a possible D gene (5 bases). CDR1 is GTSNPN, CDR2 SVGIG, per germline (reference sequence). V lost 1 base to trimming and J lost 10 bases, with 16 bases between them. The CDR3 runs 13 residues. DNA of the CDR3: TGTGCCTGGAGTGGGGGGGGAAATAGAGACTACACCTTC. It codes for CAWSGGGNRDYTF.

This chain connects TRBV5-1 to TRBJ2-3; 8 nucleotides match TRBD1. The CDR3 is made up of 14 amino acids. The germline V gene encodes CDR1 SGHRS and CDR2 YFSETQ. The V gene end was trimmed by 6 bases and the J gene end by 4 bases; junction bases not matched to a gene: 7. CDR3 bases: TGCGCCAGCACCCCCGGGACAGGCCCAGATACGCAGTATTTT. Amino acids: CASTPGTGPDTQYF. Variable domain in full (rest from reference TRBV5-1 and TRBJ2-3): KAGVTQTPRYLIKTRGQQVTLSCSPISGHRSVSWYQQTPGQGLQFLFEYFSETQRNKGNFPGRFSGRQFSNSRSEMNVSTLELGDSALYLCASTPGTGPDTQYFGPGTRLTVL.

V and J are TRBV4-1 and TRBJ2-3; 12 bases align to TRBD2. This CDR3 is built from 18 residues. CDR1 and CDR2 from the germline V gene are MGHRA and YSYEKL. Germline trimming cut 3 bases from V and 3 bases from J; bases unmatched to any gene: 10. The CDR3 here is CASSQAFPSGGATDTQYF. The DNA for the CDR3 is TGCGCCAGCAGCCAGGCATTCCCTAGCGGGGGGGCGACAGATACGCAGTATTTT.

The genes are TRBV27 and TRBJ1-6; unclear D gene. Germline V lookup: CDR1 MNHEY, CDR2 SMNVEV (reference sequence). The V end was cut by 8 bases, the J end by 0 bases, with 11 bases between. This CDR3 comprises 15 residues. CDR3 DNA: TGTGCCAGCCGGCTAGGGAGCTCCTATAATTCACCCCTCCACTTT. As protein: CASRLGSSYNSPLHF.

V usage is TRBV5-1 and J usage is TRBJ2-5, with TRBD2 matching over 13 bases. Germline values: CDR1 SGHRS, CDR2 YFSETQ. With V trimmed by 1 base and J by 4 bases, 4 bases remained unmatched. This CDR3 has 16 residues. CDR3 loop: CASSLRTSGGGETQYF. CDR3 DNA: TGCGCCAGCAGCTTGAGGACTAGCGGGGGTGGAGAGACCCAGTACTTC. The variable domain in full, with the rest retrieved from reference TRBV5-1 and TRBJ2-5, is KAGVTQTPRYLIKTRGQQVTLSCSPISGHRSVSWYQQTPGQGLQFLFEYFSETQRNKGNFPGRFSGRQFSNSRSEMNVSTLELGDSALYLCASSLRTSGGGETQYFGPGTRLLVL.

The CDR3 region is CSVSSSGGKDTQYF. CDR3 DNA sequence: TGCAGCGTTTCCTCAAGCGGGGGAAAAGATACGCAGTATTTT. The chain recombines TRBV29-1 with TRBJ2-3; 8 bases line up with TRBD2. V dropped 5 bases and J dropped 5; count of bases not matched to a gene: 9. CDR3 length equals 14 residues. The germline gives CDR1 SQVTM, CDR2 ANQGSEA.

The chain links TRBV5-1 to TRBJ2-3; D gene unclear. V shed 0 bases and J shed 2 bases, with 10 bases lying between them. The CDR3 totals 15 residues. Germline values: CDR1 SGHRS, CDR2 YFSETQ. CDR3 protein: CASSLGGQPTDTQYF. CDR3 sequence (DNA): TGCGCCAGCAGCTTGGGAGGCCAGCCCACAGATACGCAGTATTTT.

The chain employs TRBV30 and TRBJ2-2; 9 positions agree with TRBD1. The CDR3 length is 16 residues. The V gene's germline CDR1 is GTSNPN and CDR2 SVGIG (reference sequence). The J segment lost 3 bases and the V segment lost 4 bases, leaving 9 bases of the junction unmatched. DNA of the CDR3: TGTGCCTGGAACAAACCGGGACAGGGACACACCGGGGAGCTGTTTTTT. Encoded protein: CAWNKPGQGHTGELFF.

The chain couples TRBV28 to TRBJ2-1; 12 positions match TRBD2. The CDR3 extends over 16 amino acids. Germline V gives CDR1 MDHEN, CDR2 SYDVKM. V dropped 5 bases and J dropped 7; count of bases not matched to a gene: 9. The CDR3 sequence: CASSILLAGGRNEQFF. CDR3 DNA sequence: TGTGCCAGCAGTATCCTTCTAGCGGGGGGGCGTAATGAGCAGTTCTTC.

The chain combines TRBV5-1 with TRBJ2-7; the match to TRBD1 covers 9 bases. Trimming removed 3 bases from V and 2 bases from J; junction bases left unmatched: 6. Germline CDR1 and CDR2: SGHRS and YFSETQ. The CDR3 has 15 residues. In nucleotides, the CDR3 is TGCGCCAGCAGCTATGGACAGGGGCCCACCTACGAGCAGTACTTC. It encodes CASSYGQGPTYEQYF.

The V gene is TRBV6-1, the J gene TRBJ1-6; 7 bases are shared with TRBD1. The CDR3 spans 13 residues. The germline gives CDR1 MNHNS, CDR2 SASEGT. J lost 7 bases, V lost 5 bases, and 2 bases had no gene match. CDR3 sequence: CASSTGENSPLHF. In DNA, the CDR3 is TGTGCCAGCAGTACAGGGGAAAATTCACCCCTCCACTTT.

The chain is built from TRBV9 and TRBJ2-7, with TRBD1 as a possible D gene (6 bases). Germline V gives CDR1 SGDLS, CDR2 YYNGEE. The V end was cut by 2 bases, the J end by 3 bases, with 15 bases between. This CDR3 region has 15 residues. The CDR3 sequence: CASSVQTGRGYEQYF. DNA for the CDR3: TGTGCCAGCAGCGTTCAGACAGGCCGAGGCTACGAGCAGTACTTC.

This sequence joins TRBV5-1 and TRBJ1-1; D possibly corresponds to TRBD1 (5 bases). The ends were cut back, 3 bases at V and 5 bases at J, with 17 bases in the middle. The CDR3 is 15 residues long. CDR1 is SGHRS, CDR2 YFSETQ, per germline. CDR3 protein: CASSWGGRGGTEAFF. The CDR3 DNA is TGCGCCAGCAGCTGGGGTGGGAGGGGTGGAACTGAAGCTTTCTTT. Full variable domain (rest looked up from reference TRBV5-1 and TRBJ1-1): KAGVTQTPRYLIKTRGQQVTLSCSPISGHRSVSWYQQTPGQGLQFLFEYFSETQRNKGNFPGRFSGRQFSNSRSEMNVSTLELGDSALYLCASSWGGRGGTEAFFGQGTRLTVV.

This clone was counted only a few times. This chain connects TRBV4-2 to TRBJ2-2, with D maybe TRBD2 (6 bases). Trimming cost V 2 bases and J 0 bases, with 13 bases left between them. This CDR3 region has 17 residues. Germline CDR1 reads LGHNA; CDR2 reads YNFKEQ. DNA of the CDR3: TGTGCCAGCAGCCAACAAGCGGGCGACCCGAACACCGGGGAGCTGTTTTTT. Amino acid sequence: CASSQQAGDPNTGELFF.

The V and J genes are TRBV7-2 and TRBJ1-2; 7 bases agree with TRBD1. The length of the CDR3 is 14 residues. V lost 5 bases, J lost 4 bases, and 7 bases stayed unmatched. Germline loops: CDR1 SGHTA, CDR2 FQGNSA. The CDR3 DNA reads as TGTGCCAGCAGCGTTCCGGGACAGCTCTATGGCTACACCTTC. Protein: CASSVPGQLYGYTF.

This sequence joins TRBV30 and TRBJ1-6; no definite D call. The CDR3 covers 15 residues. Trimming left V 1 base short and J 10 bases short, with 17 bases between. The germline V gene encodes CDR1 GTSNPN and CDR2 SVGIG (reference sequence). The CDR3 here is CAWSDTPRGNSPLHF. The CDR3 nucleotides are TGTGCCTGGAGTGATACACCCCGAGGGAACTCACCCCTCCACTTT. Supplemented by reference TRBV30 and TRBJ1-6, the full variable domain reads SQTIHQWPATLVQPVGSPLSLECTVEGTSNPNLYWYRQAAGRGLQLLFYSVGIGQISSEVPQNLSASRPQDRQFILSSKKLLLSDSGFYLCAWSDTPRGNSPLHFGNGTRLTVT.

This clone was seen only once. This CDR3 reads CASSTYPVDRVNTGELFF. Here the CDR3 DNA reads TGTGCCAGCAGCACTTACCCCGTCGACAGGGTGAACACCGGGGAGCTGTTTTTT. This chain uses TRBV21-1 with TRBJ2-2; TRBD1 was called by the table and not checked on the DNA. TRBV21-1 is recorded as a pseudogene. CDR3 size: 18 residues.

The chain couples TRBV29-1 to TRBJ1-2; perhaps TRBD1 as D (6 bases). The V gene lost 6 bases and the J gene lost 7 bases, with 21 bases spanning the gap. Germline assignment: CDR1 SQVTM and CDR2 ANQGSEA. The CDR3 is 14 residues long. CDR3 sequence: CSVEKSGTPGGYTF. The CDR3 coding sequence is TGCAGCGTGGAAAAGTCCGGGACACCTGGTGGCTACACCTTC.